These T cell receptor beta chains were read from a single sample in a study of monozygotic twins with inflammatory bowel disease. TCRdb reprocessed the 5' RACE reads and stores each CDR3 protein as one record, lacking DNA. This table holds some 330,000 distinct CDR3 sequences. The sample comprised blood. Receptors originate from a human donor with ulcerative colitis or Crohn's disease, or a healthy co-twin of an affected twin (not recorded which). Both conserved end residues are part of each CDR3.

v_gene	j_gene	CDR3aa
TRBV5-1	TRBJ2-3	CASSYPSGVTDTQYF
TRBV5-6	TRBJ2-3	CASSITDRIAVDTQYF
TRBV12-3/TRBV12-4	TRBJ2-7	CASGKQAGGRDEQYF
TRBV5-1	TRBJ2-5	CASSLGRLQETQYF
TRBV14	TRBJ2-1	CASSFNLGQVSNEQFF
TRBV19	TRBJ2-2	CASNTKTGSNTGELFF
TRBV20-1	TRBJ2-7	CSARPEGQGFTYEQYF
TRBV5-6	TRBJ2-1	CASSSGDREYNEQFF
TRBV5-1	TRBJ2-7	CASSLGGTGAYEQYF
TRBV20-1	TRBJ2-3	CSAFQAGTDTQYF
TRBV28	TRBJ2-1	CASRTSARSYNEQFF
TRBV12-3/TRBV12-4	TRBJ2-7	CASSPEDRGVKSVEQYF
TRBV7-2	TRBJ2-7	CASSFGTSGSPPHF
TRBV10-3	TRBJ2-7	CANSARQGPYEQYF
TRBV2	TRBJ2-4	CASSPLQGMPKNIQYF
TRBV3-1	TRBJ2-3	CASSQDRLTQYF
TRBV21-1	TRBJ1-5	CASSKEEATYSNQPQHF
TRBV11-3	TRBJ2-1	CASSLSGAGVGMRYNEQFF
TRBV20-1	TRBJ1-1	CSARKGLVWNTEAFF
TRBV12-3/TRBV12-4	TRBJ1-2	CASSTDGGGYTF
TRBV28	TRBJ2-7	CASSPVGTAILYEQYF
TRBV7-9	TRBJ2-7	CASSPSRDSSYEQYF
TRBV5-6	TRBJ2-2	CASSLETRVSGELFF
TRBV7-9	TRBJ2-7	CASRSRRGEQYF
TRBV15	TRBJ2-3	CATSRGRLTGAGTDTQYF
TRBV28	TRBJ1-1	CASRGAGNTEAFF
TRBV9	TRBJ2-1	CASSSPGGPNEQFF
TRBV4-3	TRBJ2-7	CASSQVRRTGLSYEQYF
TRBV29-1	TRBJ1-1	CSVDLGTEAFF
TRBV5-6	TRBJ2-1	CASSLAGLRVKYSYNEQFF
TRBV28	TRBJ1-6	CASILRTSNSPLHF
TRBV27	TRBJ1-6	CASSRQGASRASPLHF
TRBV4-2	TRBJ2-3	CASMGSSGLTDTQYF
TRBV7-2	TRBJ1-5	CASSLVGIEQPQHF
TRBV5-1	TRBJ2-3	CASSLGLAETDTQYF
TRBV5-1	TRBJ2-3	CASSLGSSGSADTQYF
TRBV2	TRBJ2-2	CARNGRENTGELFF
TRBV20-1	TRBJ2-3	CSARTGADTQYF
TRBV24-1	TRBJ2-7	CATSDPSGNEQYF
TRBV7-2	TRBJ2-5	CASSLEKRGGETQYF
TRBV28	TRBJ1-5	CASTPTLGSARPQHF
TRBV9	TRBJ1-4	CASSVGSPNEKLFF
TRBV5-1	TRBJ1-4	CASSLGIEQGALEKLFF
TRBV12-3/TRBV12-4	TRBJ2-7	CASSFYPLGSLEQYF
TRBV28	TRBJ2-6	CASRTVISGANVLTF